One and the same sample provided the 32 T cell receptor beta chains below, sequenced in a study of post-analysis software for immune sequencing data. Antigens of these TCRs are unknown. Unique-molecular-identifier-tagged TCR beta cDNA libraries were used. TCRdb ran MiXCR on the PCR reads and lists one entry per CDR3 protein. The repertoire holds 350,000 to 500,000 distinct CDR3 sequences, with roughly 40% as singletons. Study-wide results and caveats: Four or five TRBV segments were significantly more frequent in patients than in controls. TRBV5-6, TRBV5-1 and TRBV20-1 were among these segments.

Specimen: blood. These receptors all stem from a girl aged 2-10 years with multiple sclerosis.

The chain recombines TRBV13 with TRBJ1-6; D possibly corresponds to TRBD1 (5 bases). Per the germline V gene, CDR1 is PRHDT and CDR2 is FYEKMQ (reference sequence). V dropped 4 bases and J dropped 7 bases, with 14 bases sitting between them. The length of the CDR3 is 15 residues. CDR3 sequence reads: CASSSTRGGNSPLHF. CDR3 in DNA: TGTGCCAGCAGCTCAACTCGGGGGGGAAATTCACCCCTCCACTTT.

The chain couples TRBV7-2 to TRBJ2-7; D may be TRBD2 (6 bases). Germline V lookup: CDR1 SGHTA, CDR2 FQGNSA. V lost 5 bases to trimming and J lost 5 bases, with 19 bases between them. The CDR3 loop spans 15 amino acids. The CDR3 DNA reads TGTGCCAGCAGCCCATTGGCGGGGTCATCGGACGAGCAGTACTTC. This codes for CASSPLAGSSDEQYF.

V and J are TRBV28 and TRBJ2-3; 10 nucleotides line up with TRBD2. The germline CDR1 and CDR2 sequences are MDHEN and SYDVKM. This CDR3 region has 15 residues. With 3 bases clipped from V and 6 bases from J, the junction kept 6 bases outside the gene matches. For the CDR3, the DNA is TGTGCCAGCAGTTTCGGTAGCGGGAGGTCCGATACGCAGTATTTT. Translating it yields CASSFGSGRSDTQYF.

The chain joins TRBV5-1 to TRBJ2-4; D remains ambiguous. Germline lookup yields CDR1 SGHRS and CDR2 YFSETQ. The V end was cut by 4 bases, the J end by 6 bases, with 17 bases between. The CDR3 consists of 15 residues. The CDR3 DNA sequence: TGCGCCAGCAGCCCGTACGATGACCAATTAAACATTCAGTACTTC. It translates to CASSPYDDQLNIQYF.

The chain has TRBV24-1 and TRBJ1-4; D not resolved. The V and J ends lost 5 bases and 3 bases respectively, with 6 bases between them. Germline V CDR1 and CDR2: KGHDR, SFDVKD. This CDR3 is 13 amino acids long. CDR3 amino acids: CATSAGANEKLFF. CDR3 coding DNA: TGTGCCACCAGTGCTGGGGCTAATGAAAAACTGTTTTTT.

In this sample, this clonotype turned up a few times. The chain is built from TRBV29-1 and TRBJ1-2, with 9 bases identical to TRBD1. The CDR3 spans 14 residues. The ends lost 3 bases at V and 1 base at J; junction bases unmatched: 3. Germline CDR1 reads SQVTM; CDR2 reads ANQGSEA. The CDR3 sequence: CSVEGQGYNYGYTF. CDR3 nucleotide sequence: TGCAGCGTTGAGGGACAGGGATATAACTATGGCTACACCTTC.

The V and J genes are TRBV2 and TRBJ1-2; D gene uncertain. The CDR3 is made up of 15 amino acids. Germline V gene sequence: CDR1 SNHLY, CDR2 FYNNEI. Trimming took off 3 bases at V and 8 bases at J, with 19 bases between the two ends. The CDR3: CASSDRLQKYGGYTF. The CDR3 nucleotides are TGTGCCAGCAGTGATAGGTTACAGAAATACGGGGGCTACACCTTC.

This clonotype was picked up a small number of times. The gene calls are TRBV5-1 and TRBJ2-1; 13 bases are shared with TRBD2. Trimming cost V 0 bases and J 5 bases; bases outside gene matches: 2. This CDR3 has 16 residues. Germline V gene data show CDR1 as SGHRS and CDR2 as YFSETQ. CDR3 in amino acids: CASSLGGLAGNNEQFF. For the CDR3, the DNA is TGCGCCAGCAGCTTGGGGGGACTAGCGGGAAACAATGAGCAGTTCTTC.

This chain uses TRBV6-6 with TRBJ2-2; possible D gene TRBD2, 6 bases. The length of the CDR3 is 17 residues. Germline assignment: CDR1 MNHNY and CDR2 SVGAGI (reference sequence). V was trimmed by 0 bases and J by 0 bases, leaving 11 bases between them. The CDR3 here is CASSYSAGNTNTGELFF. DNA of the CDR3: TGTGCCAGCAGTTACTCGGCGGGGAATACGAACACCGGGGAGCTGTTTTTT.

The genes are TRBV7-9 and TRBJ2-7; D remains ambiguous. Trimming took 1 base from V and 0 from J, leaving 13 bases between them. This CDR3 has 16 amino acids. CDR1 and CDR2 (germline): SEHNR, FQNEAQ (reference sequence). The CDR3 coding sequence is TGTGCCAGCAGCTTAGTAGGGCGTGAGAGCTCCTACGAGCAGTACTTC. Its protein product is CASSLVGRESSYEQYF.

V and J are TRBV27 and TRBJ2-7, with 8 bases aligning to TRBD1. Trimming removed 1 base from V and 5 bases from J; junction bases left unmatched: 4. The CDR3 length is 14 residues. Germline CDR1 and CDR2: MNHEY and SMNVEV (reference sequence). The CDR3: CASSLFGTGNEQYF. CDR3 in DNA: TGTGCCAGCAGTTTATTTGGGACAGGTAACGAGCAGTACTTC.

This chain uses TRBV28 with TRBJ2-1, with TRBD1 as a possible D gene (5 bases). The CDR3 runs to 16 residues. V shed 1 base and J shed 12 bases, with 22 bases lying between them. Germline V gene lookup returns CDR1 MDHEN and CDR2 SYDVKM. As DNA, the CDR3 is TGTGCCAGCAGTTTATATTGGGGATTCCTAGGGGTGTTGCAGTTCTTC. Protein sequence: CASSLYWGFLGVLQFF.

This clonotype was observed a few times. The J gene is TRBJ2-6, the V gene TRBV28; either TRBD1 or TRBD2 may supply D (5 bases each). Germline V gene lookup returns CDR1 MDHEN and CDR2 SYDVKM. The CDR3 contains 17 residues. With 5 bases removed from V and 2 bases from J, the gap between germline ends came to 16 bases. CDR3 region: CASSEGSPLTGANVLTF. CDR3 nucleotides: TGTGCCAGCAGTGAGGGGTCACCCTTAACTGGGGCCAACGTCCTGACTTTC.

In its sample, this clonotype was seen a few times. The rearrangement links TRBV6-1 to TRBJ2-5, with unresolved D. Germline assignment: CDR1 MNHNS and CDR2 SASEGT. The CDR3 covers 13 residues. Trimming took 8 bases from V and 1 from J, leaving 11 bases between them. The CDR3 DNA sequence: TGTGCCAGCTTTAGACGGTTCCAAGAGACCCAGTACTTC. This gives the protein CASFRRFQETQYF.

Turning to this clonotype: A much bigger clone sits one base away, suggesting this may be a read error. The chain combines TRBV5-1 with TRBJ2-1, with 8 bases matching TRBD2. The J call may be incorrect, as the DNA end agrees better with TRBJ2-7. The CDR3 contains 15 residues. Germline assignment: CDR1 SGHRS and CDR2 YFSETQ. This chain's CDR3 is CASSLSSGRYNEQYF. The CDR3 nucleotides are TGCGCCAGCAGCTTGTCTAGCGGGCGCTACAATGAGCAGTACTTC.

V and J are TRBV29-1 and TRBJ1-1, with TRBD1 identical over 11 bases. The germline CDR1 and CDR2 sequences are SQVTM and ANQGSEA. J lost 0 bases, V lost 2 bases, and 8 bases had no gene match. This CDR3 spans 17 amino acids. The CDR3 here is CSVERTGGALLNTEAFF. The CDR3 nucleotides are TGCAGCGTTGAACGGACAGGGGGCGCCTTGTTGAACACTGAAGCTTTCTTT.

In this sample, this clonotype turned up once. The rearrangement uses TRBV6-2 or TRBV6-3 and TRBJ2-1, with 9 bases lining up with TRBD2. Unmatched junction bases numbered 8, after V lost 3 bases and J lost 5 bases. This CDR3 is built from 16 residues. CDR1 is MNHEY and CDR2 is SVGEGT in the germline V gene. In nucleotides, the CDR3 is TGTGCCAGCAGTTATGGGCGGGGGGGCCGAAACAATGAGCAGTTCTTC. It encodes CASSYGRGGRNNEQFF.

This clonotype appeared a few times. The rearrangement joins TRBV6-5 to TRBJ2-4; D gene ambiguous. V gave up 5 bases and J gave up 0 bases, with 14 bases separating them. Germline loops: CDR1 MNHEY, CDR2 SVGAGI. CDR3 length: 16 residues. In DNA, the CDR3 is TGTGCCAGCAGTCGCCCCGGAGAGCTAGCCAAAAACATTCAGTACTTC. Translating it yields CASSRPGELAKNIQYF.

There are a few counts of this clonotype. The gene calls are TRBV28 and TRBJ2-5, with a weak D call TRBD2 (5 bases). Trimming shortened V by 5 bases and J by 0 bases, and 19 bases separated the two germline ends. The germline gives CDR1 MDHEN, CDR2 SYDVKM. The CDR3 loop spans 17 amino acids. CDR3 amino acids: CASSGSGISSYQETQYF. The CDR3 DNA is TGTGCCAGCAGTGGATCCGGGATCTCCTCGTACCAAGAGACCCAGTACTTC.

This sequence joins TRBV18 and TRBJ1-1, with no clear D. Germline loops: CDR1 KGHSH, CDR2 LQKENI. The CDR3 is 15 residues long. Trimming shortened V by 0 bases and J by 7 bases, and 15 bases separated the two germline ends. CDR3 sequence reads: CASSPPARTGSEAFF. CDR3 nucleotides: TGTGCCAGCTCACCACCAGCACGGACGGGGAGTGAAGCTTTCTTT.

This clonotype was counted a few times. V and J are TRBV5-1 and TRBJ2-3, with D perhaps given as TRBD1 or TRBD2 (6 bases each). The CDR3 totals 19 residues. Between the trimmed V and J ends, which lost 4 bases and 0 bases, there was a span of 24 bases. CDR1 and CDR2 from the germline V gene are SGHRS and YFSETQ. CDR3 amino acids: CASSAPLEGQLHSTDTQYF. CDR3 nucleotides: TGCGCCAGCAGCGCACCTTTGGAGGGACAACTTCATAGCACAGATACGCAGTATTTT.

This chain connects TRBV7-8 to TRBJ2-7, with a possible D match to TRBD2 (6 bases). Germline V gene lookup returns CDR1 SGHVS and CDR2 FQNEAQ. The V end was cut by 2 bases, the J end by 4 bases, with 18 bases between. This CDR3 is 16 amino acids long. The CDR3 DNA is TGTGCCAGCAGCTTAATTCCCTTGGACTATTTTTACGAGCAGTACTTC. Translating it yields CASSLIPLDYFYEQYF.

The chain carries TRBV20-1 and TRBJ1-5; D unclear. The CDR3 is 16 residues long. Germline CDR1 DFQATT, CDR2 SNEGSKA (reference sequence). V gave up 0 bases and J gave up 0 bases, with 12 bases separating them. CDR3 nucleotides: TGCAGTGCTAGAGATCCCTCCAAGGATAGCAATCAGCCCCAGCATTTT. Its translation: CSARDPSKDSNQPQHF.

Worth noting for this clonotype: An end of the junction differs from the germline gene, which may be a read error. This chain's CDR3 is CASSTSGRRASADAQYF. CDR3 coding DNA: TGTGCCAGCAGTACATCCGGCAGAAGAGCGAGCGCAGATGCGCAGTATTTT. V is TRBV12-3 or TRBV12-4 and J is TRBJ2-3, with no clear D. CDR3 length: 17 amino acids.

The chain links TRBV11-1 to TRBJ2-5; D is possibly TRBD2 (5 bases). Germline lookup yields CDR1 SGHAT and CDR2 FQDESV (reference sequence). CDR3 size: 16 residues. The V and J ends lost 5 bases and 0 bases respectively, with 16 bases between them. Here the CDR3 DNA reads TGTGCCAGCAGCCCCAACCGCCCGGGGAACCAAGAGACCCAGTACTTC. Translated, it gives CASSPNRPGNQETQYF.

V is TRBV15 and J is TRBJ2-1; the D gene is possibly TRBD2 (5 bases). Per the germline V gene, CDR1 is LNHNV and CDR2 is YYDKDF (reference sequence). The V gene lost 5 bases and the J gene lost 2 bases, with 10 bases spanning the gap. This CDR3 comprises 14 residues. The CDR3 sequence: CATSPPAAYNEQFF. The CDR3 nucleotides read TGTGCCACCAGCCCCCCAGCGGCCTACAATGAGCAGTTCTTC.

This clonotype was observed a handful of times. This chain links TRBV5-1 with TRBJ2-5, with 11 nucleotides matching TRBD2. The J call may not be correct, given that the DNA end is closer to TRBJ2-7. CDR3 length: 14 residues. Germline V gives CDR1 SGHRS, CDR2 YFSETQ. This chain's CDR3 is CASTITSGSDEQYF. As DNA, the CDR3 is TGCGCCAGCACCATTACTAGCGGGAGTGACGAGCAGTACTTC.

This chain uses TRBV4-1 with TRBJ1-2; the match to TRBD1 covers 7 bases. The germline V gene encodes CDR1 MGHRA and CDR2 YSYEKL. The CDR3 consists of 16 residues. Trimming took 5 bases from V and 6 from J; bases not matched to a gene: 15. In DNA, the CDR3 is TGCGCCAGCAGCTATATCGCTGGGTACAGGGGCCATGGCTACACCTTC. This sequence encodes CASSYIAGYRGHGYTF.

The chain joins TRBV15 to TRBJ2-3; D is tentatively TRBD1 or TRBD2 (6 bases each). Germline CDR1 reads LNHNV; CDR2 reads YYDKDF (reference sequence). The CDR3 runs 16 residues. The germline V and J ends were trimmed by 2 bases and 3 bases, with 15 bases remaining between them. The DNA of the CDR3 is TGTGCCACCAGCAGAAGGAGGGCAGGGGCTACAGATACGCAGTATTTT. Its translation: CATSRRRAGATDTQYF.

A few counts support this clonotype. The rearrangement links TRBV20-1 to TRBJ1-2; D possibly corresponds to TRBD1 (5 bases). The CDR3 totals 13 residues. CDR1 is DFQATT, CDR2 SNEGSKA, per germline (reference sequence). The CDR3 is CSASAGTLYGYTF. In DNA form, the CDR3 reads TGCAGCGCCTCCGCCGGGACCCTCTATGGCTACACCTTC.

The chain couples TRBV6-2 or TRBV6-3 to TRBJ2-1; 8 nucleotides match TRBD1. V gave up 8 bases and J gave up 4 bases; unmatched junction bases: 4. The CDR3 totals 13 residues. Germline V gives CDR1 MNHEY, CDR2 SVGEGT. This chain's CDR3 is CASGWTGYNEQFF. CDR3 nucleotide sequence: TGTGCCAGCGGCTGGACAGGGTACAATGAGCAGTTCTTC.

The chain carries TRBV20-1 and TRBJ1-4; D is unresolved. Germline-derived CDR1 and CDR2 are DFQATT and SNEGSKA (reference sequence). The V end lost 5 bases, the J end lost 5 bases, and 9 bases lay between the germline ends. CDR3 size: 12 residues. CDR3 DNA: TGCAGTGCTGGCGACATCAATGAAAAACTGTTTTTT. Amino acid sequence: CSAGDINEKLFF.